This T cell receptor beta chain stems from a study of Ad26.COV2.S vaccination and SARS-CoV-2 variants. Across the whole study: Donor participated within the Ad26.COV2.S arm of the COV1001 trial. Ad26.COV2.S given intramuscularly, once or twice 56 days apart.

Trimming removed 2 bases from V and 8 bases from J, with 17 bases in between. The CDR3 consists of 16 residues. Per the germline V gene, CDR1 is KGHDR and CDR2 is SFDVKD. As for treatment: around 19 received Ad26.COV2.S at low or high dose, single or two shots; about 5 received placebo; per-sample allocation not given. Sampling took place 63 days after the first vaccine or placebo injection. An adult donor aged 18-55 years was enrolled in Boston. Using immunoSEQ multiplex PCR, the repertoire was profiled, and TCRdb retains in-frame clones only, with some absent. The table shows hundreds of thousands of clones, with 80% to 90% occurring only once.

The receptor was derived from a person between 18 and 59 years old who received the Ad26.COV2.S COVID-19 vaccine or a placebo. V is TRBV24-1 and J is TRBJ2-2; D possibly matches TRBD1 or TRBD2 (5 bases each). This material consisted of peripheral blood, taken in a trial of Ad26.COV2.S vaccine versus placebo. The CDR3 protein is CATSDSRDRPWGELFF. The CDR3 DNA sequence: TGTGCCACCAGTGATTCCCGGGACCGCCCTTGGGGGGAGCTGTTTTTT.